This T cell receptor (beta chain) was obtained from a study of blood T cell repertoires in COVID-19. For the study at large: The cDNA or gDNA used as material had been derived from T cells, B-cell-depleted T cells, or PBMCs.

Profiled with immunoSEQ multiplex PCR; TCRdb holds only in-frame clones, not every one. Among roughly 250,000 clones, approximately 81% were seen once, and the ten largest hold around 2.9%. Germline V lookup: CDR1 PRHDT, CDR2 FYEKMQ (reference sequence). The CDR3 totals 11 residues. With 7 bases removed from V and 15 bases from J, the gap between germline ends came to 16 bases. Sequencing was done on a sample of peripheral blood. The chain combines TRBV13 with TRBJ2-1; D ambiguous. The sequence came from a woman between 55 and 75 years old with active or convalescent COVID-19. CDR3 sequence reads: CASTLDGLGFF. The CDR3 DNA reads as TGTGCCAGCACCCTAGATGGGTTGGGGTTCTTC.